Below are 20 T cell receptor beta chains sequenced from a single sample in a study of identical twins. TCRdb used MiXCR to reprocess the 5' RACE reads, holding one entry per CDR3 protein. The sample lists about 1.7 million distinct CDR3 sequences, around 33% occurring once. Sequencing input: cord blood. These receptor sequences come from a newborn girl in good health.

V is TRBV15 and J is TRBJ2-1, with 10 bases fitting TRBD2. Germline assignment: CDR1 LNHNV and CDR2 YYDKDF (reference sequence). CDR3 length: 16 residues. V lost 3 bases and J lost 1; bases outside the gene matches: 3. CDR3 in DNA: TGTGCCACCAGCAGTGGAGCGGGAGGGTCCTACAATGAGCAGTTCTTC. This gives the protein CATSSGAGGSYNEQFF.

This clonotype showed up just a few times. The chain joins TRBV3-1 to TRBJ1-5; D gene uncertain. This CDR3 comprises 13 residues. Trimming pared 2 bases from V and 7 bases from J, leaving 9 bases between. The germline V gene encodes CDR1 LGHDT and CDR2 YNNKEL (reference sequence). Here the CDR3 DNA reads TGTGCCAGCAGCCAAATGCGTGGACAGCCCCAGCATTTT. Protein: CASSQMRGQPQHF.

V usage is TRBV6-5 and J usage is TRBJ1-3; D possibly corresponds to TRBD1 (5 bases). Germline CDR1 and CDR2: MNHEY and SVGAGI. The CDR3 has 16 residues. Trimming stripped 2 bases from V and 0 bases from J, with 11 bases between. CDR3: CASSYTQGDSGNTIYF. CDR3 nucleotides: TGTGCCAGCAGTTACACCCAGGGCGACTCTGGAAACACCATATATTTT.

J is TRBJ1-1 and V is TRBV10-3, with D possibly matching TRBD1 (6 bases). The CDR3 loop spans 15 amino acids. V gave up 2 bases and J gave up 8 bases, with 18 bases separating them. Germline V lookup: CDR1 ENHRY, CDR2 SYGVKD. This chain's CDR3 is CAISEVRTAEGEAFF. The DNA of the CDR3 is TGTGCCATCAGTGAGGTACGGACAGCTGAGGGGGAAGCTTTCTTT.

This clonotype is a singleton in its sample. This sequence joins TRBV5-1 and TRBJ2-5; 9 positions match TRBD2. The junction had 18 bases not matched to a gene; V was cut back by 7 bases and J by 11 bases. Germline CDR1 SGHRS, CDR2 YFSETQ. The CDR3 runs 15 residues. This CDR3 is CASRITGTSKNEQYF. The CDR3 DNA reads as TGCGCCAGCCGCATAACCGGGACTAGCAAGAATGAGCAGTACTTC.

This rearrangement joins TRBV5-1 to TRBJ2-3, with D hard to call. The V and J ends lost 3 bases and 0 bases respectively, with 11 bases between them. Germline V gene lookup returns CDR1 SGHRS and CDR2 YFSETQ. The CDR3 runs 15 residues. The CDR3 region has the DNA TGCGCCAGCAGCTGGGCCCATCCTAGCACAGATACGCAGTATTTT. Amino acid sequence: CASSWAHPSTDTQYF.

Concerning this clonotype itself: Since a much larger clone is just one base distant, this may be a read error. Written as DNA, the CDR3 is TGCGCCAGCAGCTTGACTAGCGACTACAATGAGCAGTACTTC. Amino acids: CASSLTSDYNEQYF. This chain joins TRBV5-1 and TRBJ2-5; 7 bases agree with TRBD2. The V gene end was trimmed by 1 base and the J gene end by 11 bases; junction bases not matched to a gene: 11. Germline CDR1 and CDR2: SGHRS and YFSETQ. This CDR3 has 14 residues.

V gene TRBV5-1 combines with J gene TRBJ2-1, with 9 nucleotides matching TRBD2. The CDR3 spans 15 residues. CDR1 and CDR2 from the germline V gene are SGHRS and YFSETQ. Trimming at V came to 0 bases and at J to 5 bases, leaving 3 bases not matched to a gene. Here the CDR3 reads CASSLGTSDHNEQFF. For the CDR3, the DNA is TGCGCCAGCAGCTTGGGGACTAGCGACCACAATGAGCAGTTCTTC.

The V and J genes are TRBV24-1 and TRBJ2-1; D possibly corresponds to TRBD1 (6 bases). This CDR3 is 15 amino acids long. With 5 bases removed from V and 0 bases from J, the gap between germline ends came to 10 bases. CDR1 and CDR2 from the germline V gene are KGHDR and SFDVKD. CDR3: CATSAGQSSYNEQFF. CDR3 nucleotides: TGTGCCACCAGTGCAGGACAGAGCTCCTACAATGAGCAGTTCTTC.

The V gene is TRBV28, the J gene TRBJ2-2; D is possibly TRBD1 (5 bases). CDR1 is MDHEN and CDR2 is SYDVKM in the germline V gene. V lost 6 bases to trimming and J lost 8 bases, with 10 bases between them. The CDR3 sequence is 12 residues long. The CDR3 spells CASSGRGGELFF. Here the CDR3 DNA reads TGTGCCAGCAGCGGAAGGGGTGGGGAGCTGTTTTTT.

A remark on this clonotype: A much larger clone differs from this one at a single base, so this may be a read error. V gene TRBV5-1 combines with J gene TRBJ2-4, with D possibly being TRBD1 or TRBD2 (5 bases each). Germline CDR1 reads SGHRS; CDR2 reads YFSETQ. CDR3 length equals 16 residues. Deletions cut 7 bases from V and 15 bases from J, with 32 bases between. As DNA, the CDR3 is TGCGCCAGCGTCTCGTTCAACCGGGACGGTACCTACGAGCGGTACTTC. This encodes CASVSFNRDGTYERYF.

This clonotype was observed a handful of times. J is TRBJ2-7 and V is TRBV20-1, with 10 bases matching TRBD1. The J segment lost 11 bases and the V segment lost 3 bases, leaving 4 bases of the junction unmatched. CDR1 DFQATT and CDR2 SNEGSKA come from the germline V gene (reference sequence). This CDR3 region has 11 residues. Here the CDR3 reads CSASDRGREYF. The CDR3 DNA follows: TGCAGTGCTAGTGACAGGGGGCGAGAGTACTTC.

The V and J genes are TRBV6-6 and TRBJ2-2, with TRBD2 identical over 9 bases. V lost 2 bases, J lost 4 bases, and 5 bases stayed unmatched. The CDR3 covers 16 residues. Germline-derived CDR1 and CDR2 are MNHNY and SVGAGI (reference sequence). In DNA form, the CDR3 reads TGTGCCAGCAGTTACCGGCTAGCGGGGCCCACCGGGGAGCTGTTTTTT. It codes for CASSYRLAGPTGELFF.

The chain joins TRBV10-1 to TRBJ2-7, with no clear D. This CDR3 contains 14 residues. Germline V lookup: CDR1 WNHNN, CDR2 SYGVQD (reference sequence). The V and J ends lost 0 bases and 0 bases respectively, with 6 bases between them. CDR3 nucleotides: TGCGCCAGCAGTGAGTCGGCAGCCTCCTACGAGCAGTACTTC. It yields the protein CASSESAASYEQYF.

This clonotype was found a few times. The chain recombines TRBV20-1 with TRBJ2-5; D is perhaps TRBD1 (6 bases). V was cut by 0 bases and J by 1 base, with 12 bases left in between. This CDR3 has 15 amino acids. Germline V gives CDR1 DFQATT, CDR2 SNEGSKA (reference sequence). CDR3 sequence: CSARDQRGSQETQYF. The CDR3 region has the DNA TGCAGTGCTAGAGATCAGAGGGGGTCCCAAGAGACCCAGTACTTC.

The V gene is TRBV12-3 or TRBV12-4, the J gene TRBJ2-3, with 9 bases matching TRBD2. The CDR3 runs 16 residues. J gave up 0 bases and V 8 bases, and 9 bases lay outside the gene matches. CDR3: CASERGAQPSTDTQYF. CDR3 DNA sequence: TGTGCCAGCGAGCGGGGGGCTCAACCTAGCACAGATACGCAGTATTTT.

This clonotype was picked up a small number of times. The rearrangement joins TRBV7-2 to TRBJ2-3; the D gene is possibly TRBD2 (6 bases). From germline, CDR1 is SGHTA and CDR2 FQGNSA. V lost 2 bases and J lost 5, with 20 bases in between. The CDR3 totals 17 residues. CDR3 sequence reads: CASSLKRSAGKGDTQYF. The CDR3 nucleotides read TGTGCCAGCAGCTTAAAAAGATCGGCGGGAAAAGGAGATACGCAGTATTTT.

This clonotype was counted only a few times. This rearrangement joins TRBV10-3 to TRBJ1-1; tentative D call: TRBD1 (6 bases). The V end was cut by 6 bases, the J end by 2 bases, with 13 bases between. CDR3 length: 14 residues. Germline CDR1 ENHRY, CDR2 SYGVKD. For the CDR3, the DNA is TGTGCCATCAGCCTTGGACAGTATAACACTGAAGCTTTCTTT. Amino acid sequence: CAISLGQYNTEAFF.

This clonotype came up a few times. V and J are TRBV5-1 and TRBJ1-1; the D is unclear. The CDR3 runs to 15 residues. CDR1 is SGHRS, CDR2 YFSETQ, per germline. The V end was cut by 4 bases, the J end by 6 bases, with 19 bases between. CDR3 DNA sequence: TGCGCCAGCAGCCCCCTTATTGGAAGTACTGCTGAAGCTTTCTTT. Its translation is CASSPLIGSTAEAFF.

This clonotype has more than one count but fewer than ten. The genes are TRBV9 and TRBJ2-3; weak D call: TRBD1 (5 bases). The length of the CDR3 is 15 residues. V was trimmed by 2 bases and J by 3 bases, leaving 13 bases between them. CDR1 is SGDLS and CDR2 is YYNGEE in the germline V gene. This CDR3 reads CASSVLGKGTDTQYF. For the CDR3, the DNA is TGTGCCAGCAGCGTGCTGGGGAAGGGGACAGATACGCAGTATTTT.